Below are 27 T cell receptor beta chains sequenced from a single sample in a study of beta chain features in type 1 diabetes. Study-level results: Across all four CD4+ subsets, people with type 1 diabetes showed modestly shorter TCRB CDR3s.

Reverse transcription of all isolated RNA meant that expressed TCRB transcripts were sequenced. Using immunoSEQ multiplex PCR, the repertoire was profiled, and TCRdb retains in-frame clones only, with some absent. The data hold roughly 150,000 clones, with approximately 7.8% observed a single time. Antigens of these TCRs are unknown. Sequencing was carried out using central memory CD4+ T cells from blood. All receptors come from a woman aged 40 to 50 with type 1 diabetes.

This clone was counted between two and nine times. This chain's CDR3 is CASSSGHSSEAFF. The CDR3 nucleotides are TGTGCCAGCAGCTCGGGACATTCCAGTGAAGCTTTCTTT. The J gene is TRBJ1-1, the V gene TRBV5-5; TRBD1 is a possible D gene (6 bases). CDR3 size: 13 residues. The V end lost 3 bases, the J end lost 7 bases, and 13 bases lay between the germline ends. CDR1 and CDR2 from the germline V gene are SGHKS and YYEKEE (reference sequence).

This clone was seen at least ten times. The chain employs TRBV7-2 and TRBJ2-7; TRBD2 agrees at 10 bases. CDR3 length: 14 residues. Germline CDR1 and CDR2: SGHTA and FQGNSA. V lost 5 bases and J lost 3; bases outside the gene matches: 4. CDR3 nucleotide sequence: TGTGCCAGCAGCCAGACTAGCGGGCTCTACGAGCAGTACTTC. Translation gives CASSQTSGLYEQYF. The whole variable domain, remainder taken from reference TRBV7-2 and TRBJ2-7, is GAGVSQSPSNKVTEKGKDVELRCDPISGHTALYWYRQSLGQGLEFLIYFQGNSAPDKSGLPSDRFSAERTGGSVSTLTIQRTQQEDSAVYLCASSQTSGLYEQYFGPGTRLTVT.

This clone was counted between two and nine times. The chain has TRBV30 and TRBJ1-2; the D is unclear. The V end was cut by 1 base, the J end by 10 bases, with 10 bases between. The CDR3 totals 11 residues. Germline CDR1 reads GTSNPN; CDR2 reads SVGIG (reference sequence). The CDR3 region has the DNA TGTGCCTGGAGTGATGCCGGGTACTACACCTTC. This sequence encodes CAWSDAGYYTF.

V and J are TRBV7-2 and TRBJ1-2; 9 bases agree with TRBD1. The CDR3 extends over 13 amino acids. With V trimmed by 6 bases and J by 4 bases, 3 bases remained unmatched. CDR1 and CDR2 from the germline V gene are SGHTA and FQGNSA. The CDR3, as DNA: TGTGCCAGCAGGGGACAGGGTGGCTATGGCTACACCTTC. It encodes CASRGQGGYGYTF.

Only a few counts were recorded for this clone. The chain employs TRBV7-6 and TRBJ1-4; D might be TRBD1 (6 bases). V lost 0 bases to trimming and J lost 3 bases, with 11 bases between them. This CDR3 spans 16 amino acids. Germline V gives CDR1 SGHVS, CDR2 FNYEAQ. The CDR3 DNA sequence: TGTGCCAGCAGCTTAGCCCCAGGGGCGGCTAATGAAAAACTGTTTTTT. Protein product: CASSLAPGAANEKLFF. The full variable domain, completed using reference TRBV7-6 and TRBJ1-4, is GAGVSQSPRYKVTKRGQDVALRCDPISGHVSLYWYRQALGQGPEFLTYFNYEAQQDKSGLPNDRFSAERPEGSISTLTIQRTEQRDSAMYRCASSLAPGAANEKLFFGSGTQLSVL.

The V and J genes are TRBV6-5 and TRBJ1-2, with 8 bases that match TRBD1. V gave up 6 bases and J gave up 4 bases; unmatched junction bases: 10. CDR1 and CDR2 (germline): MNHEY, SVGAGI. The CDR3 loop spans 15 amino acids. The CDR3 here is CASRPTGGEPYGYTF. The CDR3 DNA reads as TGTGCCAGCAGACCTACAGGGGGGGAGCCCTATGGCTACACCTTC.

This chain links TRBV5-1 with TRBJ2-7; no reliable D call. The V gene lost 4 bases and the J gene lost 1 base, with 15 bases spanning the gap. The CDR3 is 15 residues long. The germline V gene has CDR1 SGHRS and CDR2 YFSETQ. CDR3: CASSATPGPSYEQYF. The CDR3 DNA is TGCGCCAGCAGCGCTACGCCTGGGCCTTCCTACGAGCAGTACTTC.

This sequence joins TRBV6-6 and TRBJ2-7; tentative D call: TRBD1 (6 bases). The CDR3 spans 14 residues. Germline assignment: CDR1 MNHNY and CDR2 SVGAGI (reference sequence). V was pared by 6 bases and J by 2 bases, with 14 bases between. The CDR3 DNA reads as TGTGCCAGCAGCACCGGGACATCTACCTACGAGCAGTACTTC. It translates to CASSTGTSTYEQYF.

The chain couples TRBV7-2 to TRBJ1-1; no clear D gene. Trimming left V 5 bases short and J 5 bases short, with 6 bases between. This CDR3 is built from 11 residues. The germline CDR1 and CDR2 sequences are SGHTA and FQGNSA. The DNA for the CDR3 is TGTGCCAGCAGCCGAGGAACTGAAGCTTTCTTT. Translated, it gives CASSRGTEAFF.

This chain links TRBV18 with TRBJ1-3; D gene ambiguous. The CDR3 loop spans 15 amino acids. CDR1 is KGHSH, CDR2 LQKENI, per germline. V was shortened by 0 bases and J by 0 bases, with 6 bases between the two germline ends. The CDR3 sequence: CASSPPAVSGNTIYF. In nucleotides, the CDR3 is TGTGCCAGCTCACCACCCGCAGTCTCTGGAAACACCATATATTTT.

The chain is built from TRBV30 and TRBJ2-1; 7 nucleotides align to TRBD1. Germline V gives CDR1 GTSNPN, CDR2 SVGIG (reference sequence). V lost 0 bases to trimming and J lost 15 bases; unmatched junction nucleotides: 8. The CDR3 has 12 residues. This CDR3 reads CAWSVRGGFGFF. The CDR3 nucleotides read TGTGCCTGGAGTGTTCGAGGGGGCTTCGGGTTCTTC.

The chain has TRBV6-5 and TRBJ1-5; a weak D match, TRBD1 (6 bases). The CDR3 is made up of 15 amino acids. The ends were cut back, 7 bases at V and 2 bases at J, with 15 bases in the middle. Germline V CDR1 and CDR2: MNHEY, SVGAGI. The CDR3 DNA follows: TGTGCCAGCACTGGCACTGGGGGCGGCAATCAGCCCCAGCATTTT. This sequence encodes CASTGTGGGNQPQHF.

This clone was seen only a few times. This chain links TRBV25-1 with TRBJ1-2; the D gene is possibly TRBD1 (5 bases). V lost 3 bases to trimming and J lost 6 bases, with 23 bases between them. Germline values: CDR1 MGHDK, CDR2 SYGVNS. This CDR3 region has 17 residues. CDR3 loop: CASSDRGVKGIAHGYTF. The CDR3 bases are TGTGCCAGCAGTGACCGGGGGGTGAAGGGGATCGCGCATGGCTACACCTTC.

In DNA form, the CDR3 reads TGTGCCACCAGCGGGAGCTCCTACGAGCAGTACTTC. This gives the protein CATSGSSYEQYF. This chain joins TRBV15 and TRBJ2-7; D might be TRBD2 (5 bases). The CDR3 is made up of 12 amino acids. V lost 5 bases and J lost 0, with 5 bases in between. The germline CDR1 and CDR2 sequences are LNHNV and YYDKDF (reference sequence).

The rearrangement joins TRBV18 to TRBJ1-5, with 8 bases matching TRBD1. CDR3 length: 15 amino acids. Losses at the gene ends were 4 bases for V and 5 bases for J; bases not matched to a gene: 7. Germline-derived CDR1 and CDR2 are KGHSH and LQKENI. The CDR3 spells CASSQPGGRDQPQHF. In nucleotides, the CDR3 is TGTGCCAGCTCACAACCAGGGGGCCGCGATCAGCCCCAGCATTTT. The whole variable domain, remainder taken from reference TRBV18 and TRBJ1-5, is NAGVMQNPRHLVRRRGQEARLRCSPMKGHSHVYWYRQLPEEGLKFMVYLQKENIIDESGMPKERFSAEFPKEGPSILRIQQVVRGDSAAYFCASSQPGGRDQPQHFGDGTRLSIL.

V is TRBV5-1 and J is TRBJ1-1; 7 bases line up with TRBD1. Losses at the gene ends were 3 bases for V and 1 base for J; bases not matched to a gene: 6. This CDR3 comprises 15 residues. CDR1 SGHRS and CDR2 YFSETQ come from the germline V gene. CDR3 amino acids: CASSYRGEPNTEAFF. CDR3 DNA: TGCGCCAGCAGCTACAGGGGAGAACCGAACACTGAAGCTTTCTTT.

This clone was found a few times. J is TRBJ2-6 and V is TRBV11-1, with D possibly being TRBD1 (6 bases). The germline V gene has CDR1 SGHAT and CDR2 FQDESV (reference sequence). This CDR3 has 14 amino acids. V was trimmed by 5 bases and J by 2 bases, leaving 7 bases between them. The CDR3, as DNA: TGTGCCAGCAGCCGGACAGCTGGGGCCAACGTCCTGACTTTC. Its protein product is CASSRTAGANVLTF.

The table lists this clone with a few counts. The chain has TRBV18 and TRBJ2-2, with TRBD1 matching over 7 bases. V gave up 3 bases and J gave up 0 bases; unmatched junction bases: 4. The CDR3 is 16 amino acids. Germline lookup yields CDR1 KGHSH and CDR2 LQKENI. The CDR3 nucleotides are TGTGCCAGCTCACCCACGGGACAGACGAACACCGGGGAGCTGTTTTTT. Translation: CASSPTGQTNTGELFF.

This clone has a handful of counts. This CDR3 is CASSESDRDPNEQFF. DNA for the CDR3: TGTGCCAGCAGCGAATCCGACAGGGATCCCAATGAGCAGTTCTTC. The V gene is TRBV5-6, the J gene TRBJ2-1; 7 nucleotides agree with TRBD1. The junction had 10 bases not matched to a gene; V was cut back by 4 bases and J by 6 bases. The CDR3 runs to 15 residues. Germline V gives CDR1 SGHDT, CDR2 YYEEEE.

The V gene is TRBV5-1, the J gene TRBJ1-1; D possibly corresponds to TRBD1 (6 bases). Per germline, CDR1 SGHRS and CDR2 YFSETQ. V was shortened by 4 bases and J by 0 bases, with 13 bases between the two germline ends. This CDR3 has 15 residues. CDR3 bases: TGCGCCAGCAGCCTCATACAGGGCCTGAACACTGAAGCTTTCTTT. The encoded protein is CASSLIQGLNTEAFF.

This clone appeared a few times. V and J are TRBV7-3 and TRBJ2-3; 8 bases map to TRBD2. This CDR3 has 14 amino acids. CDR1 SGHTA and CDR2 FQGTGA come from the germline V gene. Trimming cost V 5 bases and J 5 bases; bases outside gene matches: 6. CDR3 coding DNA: TGTGCCAGCAGCGTTGGACTAGCAGGAGATACGCAGTATTTT. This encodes CASSVGLAGDTQYF.

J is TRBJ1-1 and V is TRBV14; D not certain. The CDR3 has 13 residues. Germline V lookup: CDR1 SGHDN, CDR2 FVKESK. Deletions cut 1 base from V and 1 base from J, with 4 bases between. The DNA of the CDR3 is TGTGCCAGCAGCCAAGCGAGGAACACTGAAGCTTTCTTT. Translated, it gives CASSQARNTEAFF.

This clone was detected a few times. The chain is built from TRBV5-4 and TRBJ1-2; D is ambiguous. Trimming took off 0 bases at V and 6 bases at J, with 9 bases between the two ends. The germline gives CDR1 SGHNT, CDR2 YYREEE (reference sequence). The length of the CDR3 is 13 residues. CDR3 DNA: TGTGCCAGCAGCTTGGAACTTGTTAATGGCTACACCTTC. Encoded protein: CASSLELVNGYTF.

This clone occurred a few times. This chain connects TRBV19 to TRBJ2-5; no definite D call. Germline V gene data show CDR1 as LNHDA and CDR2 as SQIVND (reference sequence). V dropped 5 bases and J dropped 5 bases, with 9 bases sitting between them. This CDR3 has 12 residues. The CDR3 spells CASSASLETQYF. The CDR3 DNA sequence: TGTGCCAGTAGTGCGAGTTTGGAGACCCAGTACTTC.

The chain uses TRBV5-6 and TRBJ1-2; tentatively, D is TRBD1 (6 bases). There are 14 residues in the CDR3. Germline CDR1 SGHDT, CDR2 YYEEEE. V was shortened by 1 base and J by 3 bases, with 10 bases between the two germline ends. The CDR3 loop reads CASSLQGPYYGYTF. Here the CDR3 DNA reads TGTGCCAGCAGCTTGCAGGGGCCATACTATGGCTACACCTTC. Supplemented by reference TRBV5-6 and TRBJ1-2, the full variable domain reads DAGVTQSPTHLIKTRGQQVTLRCSPKSGHDTVSWYQQALGQGPQFIFQYYEEEERQRGNFPDRFSGHQFPNYSSELNVNALLLGDSALYLCASSLQGPYYGYTFGSGTRLTVV.

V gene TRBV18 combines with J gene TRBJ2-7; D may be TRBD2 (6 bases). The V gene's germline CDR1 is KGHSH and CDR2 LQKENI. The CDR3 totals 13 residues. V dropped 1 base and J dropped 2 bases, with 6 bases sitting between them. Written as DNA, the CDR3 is TGTGCCAGCTCACCACTAGCGGCCTACGAGCAGTACTTC. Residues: CASSPLAAYEQYF.

The chain's CDR3 is CAWRGGLAGVLGETQYF. The CDR3 DNA reads as TGTGCCTGGAGGGGGGGACTAGCGGGAGTTCTGGGGGAGACCCAGTACTTC. This rearrangement joins TRBV30 to TRBJ2-5; 14 bases agree with TRBD2. Germline CDR1 is GTSNPN and CDR2 is SVGIG (reference sequence). Trimming at V came to 3 bases and at J to 5 bases, leaving 11 bases not matched to a gene. The CDR3 consists of 17 residues.